This T cell receptor beta chain is from a study of blood T cells in healthy people across ages. This CDR3 comprises 13 residues. Germline CDR1 and CDR2: SQVTM and ANQGSEA. V gave up 6 bases and J gave up 0 bases, with 12 bases separating them. This clonotype turned up a few times. The authors ran a second PCR of roughly 6 to 12 cycles using a sample-barcoded 5' primer and a J-beta primer mix. TCRdb processed the 5' RACE reads anew with MiXCR; each CDR3 protein has one entry. This table has 750,000 to 950,000 distinct CDR3 sequences, around a quarter appearing once. This sample was shared with a second study, whose subject was T cells of mothers and their children.

The sequence derives from a boy between 5 and 17 years old in good health. The sample was blood. The V and J genes are TRBV29-1 and TRBJ2-7; no definite D call. CDR3 loop: CSVPLKGSYEQYF. The DNA for the CDR3 is TGCAGCGTACCCCTGAAGGGCTCCTACGAGCAGTACTTC.